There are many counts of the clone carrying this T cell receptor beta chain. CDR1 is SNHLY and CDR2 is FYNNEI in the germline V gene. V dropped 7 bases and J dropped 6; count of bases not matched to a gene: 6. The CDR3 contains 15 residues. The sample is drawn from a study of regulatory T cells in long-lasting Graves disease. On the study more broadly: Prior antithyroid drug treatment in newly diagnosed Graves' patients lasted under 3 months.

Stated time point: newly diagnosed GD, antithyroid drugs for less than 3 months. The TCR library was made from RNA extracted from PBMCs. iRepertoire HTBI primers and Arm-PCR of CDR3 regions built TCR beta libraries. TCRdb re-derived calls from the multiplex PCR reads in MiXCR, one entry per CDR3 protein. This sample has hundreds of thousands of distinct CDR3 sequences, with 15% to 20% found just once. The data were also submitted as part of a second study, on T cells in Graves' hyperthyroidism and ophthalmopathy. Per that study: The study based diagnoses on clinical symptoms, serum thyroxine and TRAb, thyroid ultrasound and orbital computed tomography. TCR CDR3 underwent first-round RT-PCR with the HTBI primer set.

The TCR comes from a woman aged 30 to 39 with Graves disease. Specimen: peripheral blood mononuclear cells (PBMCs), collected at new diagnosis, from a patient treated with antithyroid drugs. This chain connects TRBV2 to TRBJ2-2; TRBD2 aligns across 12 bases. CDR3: CASKFLAGGSGELFF. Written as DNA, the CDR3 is TGTGCCAGCAAATTTCTAGCGGGAGGGTCCGGGGAGCTGTTTTTT.